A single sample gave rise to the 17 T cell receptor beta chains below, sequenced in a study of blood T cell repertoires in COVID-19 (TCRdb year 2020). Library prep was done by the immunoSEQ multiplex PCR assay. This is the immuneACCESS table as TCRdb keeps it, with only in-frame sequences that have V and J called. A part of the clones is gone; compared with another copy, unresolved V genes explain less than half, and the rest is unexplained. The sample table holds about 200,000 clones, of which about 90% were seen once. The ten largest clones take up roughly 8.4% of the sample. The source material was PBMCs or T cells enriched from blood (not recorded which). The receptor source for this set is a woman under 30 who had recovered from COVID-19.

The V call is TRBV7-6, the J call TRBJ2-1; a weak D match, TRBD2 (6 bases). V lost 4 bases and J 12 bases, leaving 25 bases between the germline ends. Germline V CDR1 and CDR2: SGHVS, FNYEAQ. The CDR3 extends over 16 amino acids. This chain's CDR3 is CASSSQRRAGPSGQFF. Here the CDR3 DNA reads TGTGCCAGCAGCTCACAAAGAAGAGCGGGCCCCTCGGGGCAGTTCTTC.

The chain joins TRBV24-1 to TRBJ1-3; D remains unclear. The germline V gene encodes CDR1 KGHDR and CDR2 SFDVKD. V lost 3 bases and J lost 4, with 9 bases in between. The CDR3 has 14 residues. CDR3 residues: CATSDGGPGNTIYF. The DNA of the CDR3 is TGTGCCACCAGTGATGGAGGGCCGGGAAACACCATATATTTT.

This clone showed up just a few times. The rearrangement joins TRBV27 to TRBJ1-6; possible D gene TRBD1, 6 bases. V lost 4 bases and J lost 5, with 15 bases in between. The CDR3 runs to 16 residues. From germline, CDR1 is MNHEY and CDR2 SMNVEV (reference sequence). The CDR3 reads CASSSNRVVNNSPLHF. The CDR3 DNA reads TGTGCCAGCAGTTCAAACAGGGTGGTCAATAATTCACCCCTCCACTTT.

This chain's CDR3 is CASSQGGTDTQYF. In nucleotides, the CDR3 is TGTGCCAGCAGTCAGGGTGGGACAGATACGCAGTATTTT. The rearrangement joins TRBV12-3 or TRBV12-4 to TRBJ2-3; possibly TRBD1 for D (5 bases). The CDR3 totals 13 residues. V lost 5 bases, J lost 3 bases, and 9 bases lay in between.

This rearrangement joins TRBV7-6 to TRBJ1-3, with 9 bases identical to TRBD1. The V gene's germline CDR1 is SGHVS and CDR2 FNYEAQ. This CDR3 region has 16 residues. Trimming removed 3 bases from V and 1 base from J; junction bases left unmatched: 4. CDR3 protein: CASSFQTGGSGNTIYF. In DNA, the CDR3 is TGTGCCAGCAGCTTTCAGACAGGGGGGTCTGGAAACACCATATATTTT.

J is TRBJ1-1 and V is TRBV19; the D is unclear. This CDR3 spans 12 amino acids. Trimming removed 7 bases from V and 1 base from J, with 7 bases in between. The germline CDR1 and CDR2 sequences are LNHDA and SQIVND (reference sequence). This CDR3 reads CASKLANTEAFF. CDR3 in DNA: TGTGCCAGTAAGCTAGCGAACACTGAAGCTTTCTTT.

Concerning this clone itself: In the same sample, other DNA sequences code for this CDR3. The CDR3 sequence: CASSLDSYGYTF. The CDR3 coding sequence is TGTGCCAGCAGTCTAGACAGTTACGGCTACACCTTC. This chain links TRBV28 with TRBJ1-2, with a tentative D call TRBD1 (5 bases). Trimming left V 5 bases short and J 8 bases short, with 12 bases between. CDR3 length equals 12 residues. Germline loops: CDR1 MDHEN, CDR2 SYDVKM.

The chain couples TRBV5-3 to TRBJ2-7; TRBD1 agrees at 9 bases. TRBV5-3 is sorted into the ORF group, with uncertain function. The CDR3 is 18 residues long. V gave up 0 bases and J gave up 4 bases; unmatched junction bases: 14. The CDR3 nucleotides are TGTGCCAGAAGCTTGGACAGGGGGCGAAGGAAGACTACATACGAGCAGTACTTC. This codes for CARSLDRGRRKTTYEQYF.

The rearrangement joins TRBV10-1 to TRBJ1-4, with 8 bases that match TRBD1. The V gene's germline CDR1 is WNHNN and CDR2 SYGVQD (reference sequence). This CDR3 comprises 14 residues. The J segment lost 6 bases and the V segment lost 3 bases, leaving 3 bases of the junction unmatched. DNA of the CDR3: TGCGCCAGCAGTGAAGGGACAGGCTATGAAAAACTGTTTTTT. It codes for CASSEGTGYEKLFF.

CDR3 residues: CASRTGFYGYTF. The DNA of the CDR3 is TGTGCCAGCAGGACAGGCTTCTATGGCTACACCTTC. The rearrangement joins TRBV28 to TRBJ1-2, with D perhaps TRBD1 (6 bases). The CDR3 totals 12 residues. In germline, CDR1 is MDHEN, CDR2 SYDVKM. V lost 6 bases, J lost 4 bases, and 9 bases lay in between.

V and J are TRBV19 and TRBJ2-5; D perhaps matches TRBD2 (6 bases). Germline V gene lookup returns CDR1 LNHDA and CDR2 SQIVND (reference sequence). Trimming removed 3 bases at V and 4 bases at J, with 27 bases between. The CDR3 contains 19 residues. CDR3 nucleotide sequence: TGTGCCAGTAGTATTTATGGTCTTCAGATCGGGGGACCACCAGAGACCCAGTACTTC. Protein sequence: CASSIYGLQIGGPPETQYF.

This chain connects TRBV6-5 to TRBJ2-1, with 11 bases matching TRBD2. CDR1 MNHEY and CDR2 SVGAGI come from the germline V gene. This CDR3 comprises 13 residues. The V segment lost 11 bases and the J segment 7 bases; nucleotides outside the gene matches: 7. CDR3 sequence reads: CAGMTSGVNEQFF. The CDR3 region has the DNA TGTGCCGGAATGACTAGCGGGGTAAATGAGCAGTTCTTC.

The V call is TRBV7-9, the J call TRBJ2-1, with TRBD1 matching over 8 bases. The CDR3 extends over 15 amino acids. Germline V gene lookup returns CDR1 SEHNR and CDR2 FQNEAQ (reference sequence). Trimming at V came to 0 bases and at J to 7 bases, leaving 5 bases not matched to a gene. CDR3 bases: TGTGCCAGCAGCTTAGCGGCAGGGGGCATAAATGAGCAGTTCTTC. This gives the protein CASSLAAGGINEQFF.

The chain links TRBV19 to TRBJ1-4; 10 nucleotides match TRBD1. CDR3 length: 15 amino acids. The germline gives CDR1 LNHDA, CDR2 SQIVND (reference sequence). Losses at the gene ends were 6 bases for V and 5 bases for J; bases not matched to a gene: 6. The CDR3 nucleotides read TGTGCCAGTAGGTCTCCGGGACAGGGGAATGAAAAACTGTTTTTT. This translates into CASRSPGQGNEKLFF. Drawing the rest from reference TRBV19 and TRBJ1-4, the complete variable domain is DGGITQSPKYLFRKEGQNVTLSCEQNLNHDAMYWYRQDPGQGLRLIYYSQIVNDFQKGDIAEGYSVSREKKESFPLTVTSAQKNPTAFYLCASRSPGQGNEKLFFGSGTQLSVL.

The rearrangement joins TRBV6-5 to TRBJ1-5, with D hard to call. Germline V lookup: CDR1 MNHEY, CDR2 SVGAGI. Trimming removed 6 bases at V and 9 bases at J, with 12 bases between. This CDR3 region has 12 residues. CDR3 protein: CASSRSSGPQHF. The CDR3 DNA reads TGTGCCAGCAGCAGATCCTCGGGGCCCCAGCATTTT.

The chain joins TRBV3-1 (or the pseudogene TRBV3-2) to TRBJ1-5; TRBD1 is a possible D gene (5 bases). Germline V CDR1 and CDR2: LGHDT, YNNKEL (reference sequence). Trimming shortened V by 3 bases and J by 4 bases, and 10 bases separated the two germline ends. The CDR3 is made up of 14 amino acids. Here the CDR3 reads CASSHRQLNQPQHF. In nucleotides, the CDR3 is TGTGCCAGCAGCCATAGACAGCTGAATCAGCCCCAGCATTTT.

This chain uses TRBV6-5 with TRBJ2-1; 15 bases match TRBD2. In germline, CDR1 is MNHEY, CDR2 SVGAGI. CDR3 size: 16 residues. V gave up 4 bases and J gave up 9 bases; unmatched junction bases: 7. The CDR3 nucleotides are TGTGCCAGCAGTTTCGCCGGGACTAGCGGGGGGACTGAGCAGTTCTTC. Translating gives CASSFAGTSGGTEQFF.